This is a list of T cell receptor beta chains from one sample in a study of blood T cell repertoires in COVID-19. Here immunoSEQ multiplex PCR was the method, and the copy in TCRdb shows in-frame clones only, minus some. This sample has some 160,000 clones, with more than 75% found just once. Sequencing was performed on peripheral blood. The receptor source for this set is a woman older than 75 with COVID-19, enrolled during active disease. Each CDR3 is given with its conserved first and last residue. D genes are given only for firm matches. The size field is filled for only some rows; it gives once, few, many or a size class.

>TRBJ2-1|NA|TRBD2|TRBV28
CASSFRSGSYNEQFF
TGTGCCAGCAGTTTTCGTAGCGGGAGTTACAATGAGCAGTTCTTC
>TRBJ1-1|NA|NA|TRBV7-2
CASSLGQQAFF
TGTGCCAGCAGCTTAGGACAGCAAGCTTTCTTT
>TRBJ1-5|NA|NA|TRBV5-1
CASSSDGGPQQPQHF
TGCGCCAGCAGCTCGGACGGAGGGCCCCAGCAGCCCCAGCATTTT
>TRBJ1-4|few|NA|TRBV4-3
CASSQGGRATNEKLFF
TGCGCCAGCAGCCAGGGAGGGCGGGCAACTAATGAAAAACTGTTTTTT
>TRBJ1-3|NA|NA|TRBV9
CASSARPSITGGNTIYF
TGTGCCAGCAGCGCTAGGCCCTCGATCACCGGTGGAAACACCATATATTTT
>TRBJ1-1|NA|NA|TRBV4-3
CASSQERGTEAFF
TGCGCCAGCAGCCAAGAAAGGGGAACTGAAGCTTTCTTT
>TRBJ1-2|NA|TRBD1|TRBV18
CASSPPPLTGGTLGYTF
TGTGCCAGCTCACCCCCTCCGTTGACAGGGGGGACTCTGGGCTACACCTTC
>TRBJ2-5|NA|TRBD1|TRBV15
CATSGRDRVGETQYF
TGTGCCACCAGCGGCCGGGACAGGGTGGGCGAGACCCAGTACTTC
>TRBJ2-3|NA|TRBD2|TRBV3-1/TRBV3-2
CASGTSGRDTQYF
TGTGCCAGCGGGACTAGCGGGAGAGATACGCAGTATTTT
>TRBJ1-5|NA|NA|TRBV27
CASSPIEGPPNQPQHF
TGTGCCAGCAGCCCAATAGAGGGCCCTCCCAATCAGCCCCAGCATTTT
>TRBJ2-7|NA|NA|TRBV6-1
CASSEALSGLEYF
TGTGCCAGCAGTGAAGCGCTCTCGGGGTTGGAGTACTTC
>TRBJ2-6|few|NA|TRBV6-6
CASSYGIGGVLTF
TGTGCCAGCAGTTACGGTATCGGGGGCGTCCTGACTTTC